This is a list of T cell receptor beta chains from one sample in a study of PD-1 blockade in classical Hodgkin lymphoma. Sequenced by immunoSEQ multiplex PCR; TCRdb stores in-frame clones only, minus some. The table records roughly 20,000 clones, more than 65% of them present only once. The sequencing used peripheral blood mononuclear cells (PBMCs), collected before the fourth cycle of nivolumab. These receptors originate from a human donor with classical Hodgkin lymphoma. Each CDR3 is given without its conserved first and last residue.

CDR3 protein	J gene	V gene
ASSFWGNTEAF	TRBJ1-1	TRBV27
SAYDAGEGYT	TRBJ1-2	TRBV29-1
ASSLGRTNEQF	TRBJ2-1	TRBV7-7
ASSLSVWGADNQPQH	TRBJ1-5	TRBV28
ASSIKYPGQGNSGANVLT	TRBJ2-6	TRBV19
ASSLSDRYEQY	TRBJ2-7	TRBV13
SARGPREQF	TRBJ2-1	TRBV20-1
ASSLGERGGTNEKLF	TRBJ1-4	TRBV9
ASSRPQGFEAF	TRBJ1-1	TRBV5-6
SASRDRGRDGYT	TRBJ1-2	TRBV29-1
ASSHSSYEQY	TRBJ2-7	TRBV14
ASSVRGLAGGPGTGELF	TRBJ2-2	TRBV5-8
ASTPLLMNTEAF	TRBJ1-1	TRBV2
ASSLGDSATNEKLF	TRBJ1-4	TRBV5-8
ASSQEGLVGSPLH	TRBJ1-6	TRBV4-3
ASSLTGEGYT	TRBJ1-2	TRBV5-1